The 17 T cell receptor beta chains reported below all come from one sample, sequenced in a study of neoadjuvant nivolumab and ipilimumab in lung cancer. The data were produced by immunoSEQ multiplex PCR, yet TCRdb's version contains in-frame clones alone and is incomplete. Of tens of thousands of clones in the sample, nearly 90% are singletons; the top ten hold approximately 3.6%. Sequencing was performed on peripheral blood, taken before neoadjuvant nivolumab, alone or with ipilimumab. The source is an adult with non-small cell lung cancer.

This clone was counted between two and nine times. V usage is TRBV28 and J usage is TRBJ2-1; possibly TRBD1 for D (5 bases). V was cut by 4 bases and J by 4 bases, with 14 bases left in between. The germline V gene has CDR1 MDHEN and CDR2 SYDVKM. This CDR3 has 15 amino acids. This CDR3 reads CASSSGLDHYNEQFF. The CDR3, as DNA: TGTGCCAGCAGTTCAGGGCTGGACCATTACAATGAGCAGTTCTTC.

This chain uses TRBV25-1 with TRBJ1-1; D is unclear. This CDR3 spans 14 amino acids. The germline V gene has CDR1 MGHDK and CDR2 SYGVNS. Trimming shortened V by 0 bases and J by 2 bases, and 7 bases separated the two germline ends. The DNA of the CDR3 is TGTGCCAGCAGTGAATATAGTATCAACACTGAAGCTTTCTTT. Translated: CASSEYSINTEAFF.

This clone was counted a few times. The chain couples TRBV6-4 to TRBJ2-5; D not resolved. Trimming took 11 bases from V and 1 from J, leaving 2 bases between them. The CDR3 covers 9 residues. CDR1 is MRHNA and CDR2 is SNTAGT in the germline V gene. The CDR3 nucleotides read TGTGCCTTCCAAGAGACCCAGTACTTC. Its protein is CAFQETQYF.

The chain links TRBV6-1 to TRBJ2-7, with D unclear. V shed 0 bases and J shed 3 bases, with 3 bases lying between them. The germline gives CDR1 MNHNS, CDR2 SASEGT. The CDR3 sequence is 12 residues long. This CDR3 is CASSEANYEQYF. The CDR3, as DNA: TGTGCCAGCAGTGAAGCGAACTACGAGCAGTACTTC.

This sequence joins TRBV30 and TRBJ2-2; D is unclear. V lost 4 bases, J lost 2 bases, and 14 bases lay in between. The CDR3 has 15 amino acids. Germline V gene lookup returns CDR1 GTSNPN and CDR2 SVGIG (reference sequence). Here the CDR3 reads CAWNGRTFNTGELFF. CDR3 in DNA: TGTGCCTGGAATGGCCGAACGTTCAACACCGGGGAGCTGTTTTTT.

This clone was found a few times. CDR3 in amino acids: CASSSKGGNTGELFF. CDR3 nucleotide sequence: TGTGCCAGTAGTTCTAAAGGGGGGAACACCGGGGAGCTGTTTTTT. The chain has TRBV19 and TRBJ2-2; TRBD1 is a possible D gene (6 bases). Per the germline V gene, CDR1 is LNHDA and CDR2 is SQIVND (reference sequence). This CDR3 region has 15 residues. V was pared by 5 bases and J by 1 base, with 11 bases between.

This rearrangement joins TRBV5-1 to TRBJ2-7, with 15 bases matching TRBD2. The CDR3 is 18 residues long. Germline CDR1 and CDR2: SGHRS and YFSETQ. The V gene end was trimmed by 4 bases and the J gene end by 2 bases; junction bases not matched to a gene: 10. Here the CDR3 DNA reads TGCGCCAGCAGCGTCGGACTAGCGGGAGGGCGGTTGGCCTACGAGCAGTACTTC. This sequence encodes CASSVGLAGGRLAYEQYF.

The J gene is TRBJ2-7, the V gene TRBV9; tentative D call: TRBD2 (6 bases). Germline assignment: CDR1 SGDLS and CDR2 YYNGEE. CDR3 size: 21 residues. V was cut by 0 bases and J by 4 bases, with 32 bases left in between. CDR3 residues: CASSVVRRRAVSIASNYEQYF. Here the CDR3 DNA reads TGTGCCAGCAGCGTAGTAAGGCGGAGGGCTGTTTCCATCGCCTCTAATTACGAGCAGTACTTC.

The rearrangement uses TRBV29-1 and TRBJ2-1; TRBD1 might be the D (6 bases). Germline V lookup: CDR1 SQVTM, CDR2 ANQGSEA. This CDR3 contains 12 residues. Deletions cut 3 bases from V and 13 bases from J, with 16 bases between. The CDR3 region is CSVELGDTVQFF. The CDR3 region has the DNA TGCAGCGTTGAGCTGGGGGACACCGTACAGTTCTTC.

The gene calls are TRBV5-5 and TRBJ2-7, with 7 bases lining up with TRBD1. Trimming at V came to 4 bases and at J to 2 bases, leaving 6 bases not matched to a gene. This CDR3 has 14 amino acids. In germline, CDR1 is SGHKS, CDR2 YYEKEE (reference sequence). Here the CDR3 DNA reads TGTGCCAGCAGCATTACAGGGGCGACCTACGAGCAGTACTTC. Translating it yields CASSITGATYEQYF.

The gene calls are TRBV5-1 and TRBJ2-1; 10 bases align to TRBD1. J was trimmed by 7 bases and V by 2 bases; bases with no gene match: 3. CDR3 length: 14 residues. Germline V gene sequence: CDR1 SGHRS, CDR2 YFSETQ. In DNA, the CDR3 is TGCGCCAGCAGCTTAGACAGGGGGCAGAATGAGCAGTTCTTC. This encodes CASSLDRGQNEQFF.

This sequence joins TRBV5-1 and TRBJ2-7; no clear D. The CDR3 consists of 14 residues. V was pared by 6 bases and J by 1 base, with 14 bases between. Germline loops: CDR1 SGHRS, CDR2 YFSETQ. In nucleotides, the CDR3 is TGCGCCAGCACACAAACAACGGGTTCCTACGAGCAGTACTTC. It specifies CASTQTTGSYEQYF.

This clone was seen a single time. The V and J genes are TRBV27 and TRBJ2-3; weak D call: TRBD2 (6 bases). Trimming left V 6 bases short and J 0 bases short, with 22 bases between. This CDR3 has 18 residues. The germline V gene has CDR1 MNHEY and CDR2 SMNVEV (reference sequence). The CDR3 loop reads CASRTQGGGFGSTDTQYF. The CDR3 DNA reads TGTGCCAGCAGAACTCAGGGTGGGGGGTTTGGTAGCACAGATACGCAGTATTTT.

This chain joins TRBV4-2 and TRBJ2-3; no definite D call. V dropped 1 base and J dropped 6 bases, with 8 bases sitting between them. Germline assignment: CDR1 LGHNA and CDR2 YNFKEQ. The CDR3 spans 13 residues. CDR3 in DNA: TGTGCCAGCAGCCAAGCTCTCCTGGATACGCAGTATTTT. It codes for CASSQALLDTQYF.

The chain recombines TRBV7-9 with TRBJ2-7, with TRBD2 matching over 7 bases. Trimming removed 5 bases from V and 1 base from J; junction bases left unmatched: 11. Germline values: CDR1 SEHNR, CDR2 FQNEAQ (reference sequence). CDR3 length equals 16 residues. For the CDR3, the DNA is TGTGCCAGCAGCCCTAATAGCGGGTCTAATTCCTACGAGCAGTACTTC. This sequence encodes CASSPNSGSNSYEQYF.

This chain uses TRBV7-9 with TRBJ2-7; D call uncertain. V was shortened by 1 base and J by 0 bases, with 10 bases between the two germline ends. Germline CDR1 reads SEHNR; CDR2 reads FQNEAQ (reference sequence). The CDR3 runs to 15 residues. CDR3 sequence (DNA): TGTGCCAGCAGCTTAGGAGGTGCAAGCTCCTACGAGCAGTACTTC. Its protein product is CASSLGGASSYEQYF.

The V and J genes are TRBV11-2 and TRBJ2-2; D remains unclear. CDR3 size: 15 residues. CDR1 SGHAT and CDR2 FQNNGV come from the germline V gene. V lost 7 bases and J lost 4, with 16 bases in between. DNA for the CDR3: TGTGCCAGCAATCCCGTGGTATTTGGCACCGGGGAGCTGTTTTTT. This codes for CASNPVVFGTGELFF.